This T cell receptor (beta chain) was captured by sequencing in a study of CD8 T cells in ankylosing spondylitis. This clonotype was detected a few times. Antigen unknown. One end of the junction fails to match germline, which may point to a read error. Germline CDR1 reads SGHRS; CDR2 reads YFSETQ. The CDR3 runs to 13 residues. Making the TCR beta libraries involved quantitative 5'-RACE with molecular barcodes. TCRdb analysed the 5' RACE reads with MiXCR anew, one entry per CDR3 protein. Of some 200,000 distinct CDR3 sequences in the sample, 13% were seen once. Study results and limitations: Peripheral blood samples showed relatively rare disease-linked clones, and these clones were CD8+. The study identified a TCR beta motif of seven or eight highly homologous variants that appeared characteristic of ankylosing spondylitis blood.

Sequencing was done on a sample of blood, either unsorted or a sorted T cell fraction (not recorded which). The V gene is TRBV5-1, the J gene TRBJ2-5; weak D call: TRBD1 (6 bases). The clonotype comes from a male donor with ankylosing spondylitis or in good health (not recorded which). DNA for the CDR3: TGCGCCAGCAGCTTGGACCCCGACAGGCCTCGCGACTTC. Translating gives CASSLDPDRPRDF.